This T cell receptor (beta chain) was obtained from a study of blood T cell repertoires in COVID-19. For the study at large: Sites across the United States, Italy and Spain contributed samples from acute and convalescent COVID-19. PBMCs, B-cell-depleted T cells, or T cells provided the cDNA or gDNA that made up the material.

Authors' methods: Researchers report that nucleated cell counts were estimated from reference gene primer amplification. Profiling relied on immunoSEQ multiplex PCR, and the TCRdb table lists in-frame clones only, not all of them. V, J and clone size derive from that table, while D and trimming were established from the DNA sequence. The sample has about 160,000 clones, approximately 90% seen once; the top ten hold about 2%. V lost 3 bases, J lost 2 bases, and 10 bases stayed unmatched. In germline, CDR1 is SGHRS, CDR2 YFSETQ. The length of the CDR3 is 17 residues. The genes are TRBV5-1 and TRBJ2-1; 8 positions agree with TRBD2. The receptor was isolated from a man aged 18 to 30 with acute or convalescent COVID-19. Sequenced input: peripheral blood. DNA of the CDR3: TGCGCCAGCAGCTCGACCTCTAGCGGGCGGACCTACAATGAGCAGTTCTTC. Amino acids: CASSSTSSGRTYNEQFF.